This T cell receptor (beta chain) came from a study of blood T cell repertoires in COVID-19. Study information: Sources were T cells, B-cell-depleted T cells, or PBMCs; the material itself was cDNA or gDNA.

Here immunoSEQ multiplex PCR was the method, and the copy in TCRdb shows in-frame clones only, minus some. Among roughly 110,000 clones, 85% were seen once, and the ten largest hold 10% to 15%. Germline V lookup: CDR1 SNHLY, CDR2 FYNNEI. The CDR3 sequence is 15 residues long. The V end was cut by 8 bases, the J end by 0 bases, with 14 bases between. This clonotype was obtained from a human donor in a cohort sampled during active COVID-19. Sequences were obtained from peripheral blood. The V call is TRBV2, the J call TRBJ2-1, with a weak D call TRBD2 (5 bases). The CDR3 sequence: CASHPPGSSYNEQFF. The CDR3 DNA follows: TGTGCCAGCCACCCCCCGGGGAGCTCCTACAATGAGCAGTTCTTC.